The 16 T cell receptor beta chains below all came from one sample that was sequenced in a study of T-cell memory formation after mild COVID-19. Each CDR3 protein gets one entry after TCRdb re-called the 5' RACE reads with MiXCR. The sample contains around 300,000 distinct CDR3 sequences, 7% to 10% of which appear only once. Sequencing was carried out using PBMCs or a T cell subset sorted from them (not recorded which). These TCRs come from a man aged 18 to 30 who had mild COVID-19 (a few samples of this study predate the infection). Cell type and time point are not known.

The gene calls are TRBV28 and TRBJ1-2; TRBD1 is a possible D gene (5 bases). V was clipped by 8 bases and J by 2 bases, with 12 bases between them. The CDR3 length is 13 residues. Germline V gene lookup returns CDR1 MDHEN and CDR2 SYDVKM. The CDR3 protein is CASDSTANYGYTF. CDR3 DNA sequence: TGTGCCAGCGATTCGACAGCAAACTATGGCTACACCTTC.

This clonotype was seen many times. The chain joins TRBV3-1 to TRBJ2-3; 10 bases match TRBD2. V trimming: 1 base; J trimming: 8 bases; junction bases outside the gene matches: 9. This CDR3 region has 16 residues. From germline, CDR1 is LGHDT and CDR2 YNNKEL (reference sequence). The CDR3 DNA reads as TGTGCCAGCAGCCAAGGGGTCAGCGGGGGGGCCGGTACGCAGTATTTT. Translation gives CASSQGVSGGAGTQYF.

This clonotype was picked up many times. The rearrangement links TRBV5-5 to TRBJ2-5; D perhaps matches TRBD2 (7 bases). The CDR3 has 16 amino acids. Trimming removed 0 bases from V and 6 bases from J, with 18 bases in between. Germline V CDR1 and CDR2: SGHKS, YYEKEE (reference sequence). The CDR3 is CASSLAEGGFSKTQYF. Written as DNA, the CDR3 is TGTGCCAGCAGCTTGGCCGAGGGGGGGTTCAGTAAGACCCAGTACTTC.

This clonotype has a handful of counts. The DNA of the CDR3 is TGTGCCAGCAGCCATCGGGACAGGGGACGGGAGACCCAGTACTTC. This codes for CASSHRDRGRETQYF. V is TRBV3-1 and J is TRBJ2-5; 10 bases agree with TRBD1. This CDR3 is built from 15 residues. Per the germline V gene, CDR1 is LGHDT and CDR2 is YNNKEL (reference sequence). V shed 3 bases and J 5 bases; nucleotides not matched to a gene: 6.

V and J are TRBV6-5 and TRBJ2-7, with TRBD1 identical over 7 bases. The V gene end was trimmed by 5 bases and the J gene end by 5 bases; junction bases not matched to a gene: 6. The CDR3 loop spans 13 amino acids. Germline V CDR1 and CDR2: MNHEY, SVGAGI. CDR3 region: CASSPSGGDEQYF. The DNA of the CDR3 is TGTGCCAGCAGTCCCTCAGGGGGTGACGAGCAGTACTTC.

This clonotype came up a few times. This CDR3 is CATSDKRDSLGTQYF. The DNA for the CDR3 is TGTGCCACCAGTGATAAACGGGACAGTCTCGGGACCCAGTACTTC. The chain couples TRBV24-1 to TRBJ2-5, with 7 bases aligning to TRBD1. With 3 bases clipped from V and 7 bases from J, the junction kept 10 bases outside the gene matches. This CDR3 contains 15 residues. The germline gives CDR1 KGHDR, CDR2 SFDVKD.

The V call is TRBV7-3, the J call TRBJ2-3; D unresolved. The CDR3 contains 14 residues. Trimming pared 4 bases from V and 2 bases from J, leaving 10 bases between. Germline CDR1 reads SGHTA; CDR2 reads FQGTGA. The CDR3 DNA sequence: TGTGCCAGCAGCTCGGCAGCCTACACAGATACGCAGTATTTT. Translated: CASSSAAYTDTQYF.

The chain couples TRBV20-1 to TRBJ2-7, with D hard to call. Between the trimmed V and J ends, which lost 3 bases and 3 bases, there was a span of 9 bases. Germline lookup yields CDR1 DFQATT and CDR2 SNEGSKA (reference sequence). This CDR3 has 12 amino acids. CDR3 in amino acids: CSASKTYYEQYF. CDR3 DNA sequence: TGCAGTGCTAGTAAGACTTACTACGAGCAGTACTTC.

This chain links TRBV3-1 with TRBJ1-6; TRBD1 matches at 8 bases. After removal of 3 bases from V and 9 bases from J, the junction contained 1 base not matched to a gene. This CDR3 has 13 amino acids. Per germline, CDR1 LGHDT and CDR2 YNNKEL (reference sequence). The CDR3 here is CASSQDRASPLHF. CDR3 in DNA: TGTGCCAGCAGCCAGGACAGGGCTTCACCCCTCCACTTT. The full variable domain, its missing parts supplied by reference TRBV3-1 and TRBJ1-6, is DTAVSQTPKYLVTQMGNDKSIKCEQNLGHDTMYWYKQDSKKFLKIMFSYNNKELIINETVPNRFSPKSPDKAHLNLHINSLELGDSAVYFCASSQDRASPLHFGNGTRLTVT.

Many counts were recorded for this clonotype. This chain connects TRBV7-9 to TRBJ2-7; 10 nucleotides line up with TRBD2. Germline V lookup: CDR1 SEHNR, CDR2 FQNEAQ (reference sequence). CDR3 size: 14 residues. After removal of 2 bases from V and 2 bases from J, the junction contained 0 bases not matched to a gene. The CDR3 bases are TGTGCCAGCAGCTTAAGCGGGGGGGCCTACGAGCAGTACTTC. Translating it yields CASSLSGGAYEQYF.

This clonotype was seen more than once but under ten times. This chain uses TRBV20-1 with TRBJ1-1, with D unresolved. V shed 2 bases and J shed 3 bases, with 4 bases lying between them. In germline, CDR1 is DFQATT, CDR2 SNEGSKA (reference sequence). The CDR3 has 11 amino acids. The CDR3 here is CSARSHTEAFF. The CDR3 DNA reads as TGCAGTGCTAGAAGCCACACTGAAGCTTTCTTT.

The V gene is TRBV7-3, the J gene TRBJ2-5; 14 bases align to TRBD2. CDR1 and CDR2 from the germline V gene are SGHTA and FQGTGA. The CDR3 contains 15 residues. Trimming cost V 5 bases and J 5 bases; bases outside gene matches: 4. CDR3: CASSRTSGGWETQYF. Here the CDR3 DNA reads TGTGCCAGCAGCCGGACTAGCGGGGGGTGGGAGACCCAGTACTTC.

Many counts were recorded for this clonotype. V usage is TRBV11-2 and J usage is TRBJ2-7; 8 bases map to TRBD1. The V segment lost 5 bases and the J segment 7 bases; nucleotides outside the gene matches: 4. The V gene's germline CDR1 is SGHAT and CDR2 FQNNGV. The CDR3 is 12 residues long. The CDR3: CASSRTGWEQYF. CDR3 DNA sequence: TGTGCCAGCAGCCGGACAGGGTGGGAGCAGTACTTC.

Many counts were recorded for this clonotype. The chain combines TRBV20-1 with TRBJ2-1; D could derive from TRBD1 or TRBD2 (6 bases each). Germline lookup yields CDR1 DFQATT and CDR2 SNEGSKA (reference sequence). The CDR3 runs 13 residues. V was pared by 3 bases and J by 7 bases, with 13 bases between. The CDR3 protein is CSARGGFANEQFF. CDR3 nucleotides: TGCAGTGCTAGGGGGGGCTTTGCGAATGAGCAGTTCTTC.

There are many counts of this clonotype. Here the CDR3 DNA reads TGTGCCAGCAGCCAAGGGACAGCTTCTGGGGCCAACGTCCTGACTTTC. Translated, it gives CASSQGTASGANVLTF. The J gene is TRBJ2-6, the V gene TRBV3-1; possibly TRBD1 for D (6 bases). The CDR3 loop spans 16 amino acids. Germline assignment: CDR1 LGHDT and CDR2 YNNKEL (reference sequence). The V gene lost 1 base and the J gene lost 1 base, with 8 bases spanning the gap.

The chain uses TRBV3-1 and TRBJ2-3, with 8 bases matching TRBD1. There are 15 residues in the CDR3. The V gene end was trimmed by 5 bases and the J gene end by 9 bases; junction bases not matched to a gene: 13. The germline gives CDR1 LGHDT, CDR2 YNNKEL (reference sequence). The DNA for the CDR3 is TGTGCCAGCAGCAGGACAGGGATTGTCCAGGGGACGCAGTATTTT. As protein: CASSRTGIVQGTQYF.